A single sample gave rise to the 11 T cell receptor beta chains below, sequenced in a study of T cell responses to AZD1222 COVID-19 vaccine. Measured with immunoSEQ multiplex PCR; TCRdb has only the in-frame clones, and not every one. The sample yields more than 100,000 clones, roughly 93% seen once. The specimen comprised peripheral blood, sampled on day 0 of AZD1222 vaccination. All receptors derive from an adult in good health.

The DNA of the CDR3 is TGTGCCAGCAGTTTAAGGGGATCTCGGGGCTACACCTTC. It yields the protein CASSLRGSRGYTF. This chain uses TRBV27 with TRBJ1-2; TRBD1 is a possible D gene (5 bases). This CDR3 region has 13 residues. Germline V gives CDR1 MNHEY, CDR2 SMNVEV (reference sequence). V dropped 2 bases and J dropped 8 bases, with 12 bases sitting between them.

The chain employs TRBV7-3 and TRBJ2-6; D might be TRBD1 (6 bases). The germline CDR1 and CDR2 sequences are SGHTA and FQGTGA. CDR3 length equals 15 residues. The ends were cut back, 5 bases at V and 2 bases at J, with 10 bases in the middle. The CDR3 loop reads CASSLGTPGANVLTF. CDR3 DNA: TGTGCCAGCAGCCTAGGGACACCTGGGGCCAACGTCCTGACTTTC.

A single count supports this clone. The J gene is TRBJ2-1, the V gene TRBV5-1; the match to TRBD2 covers 9 bases. This CDR3 has 15 residues. Germline trimming cut 0 bases from V and 6 bases from J; bases unmatched to any gene: 4. Germline-derived CDR1 and CDR2 are SGHRS and YFSETQ. The CDR3 DNA reads TGCGCCAGCAGCTTGGTACTAGCGGGCCCCAATGAGCAGTTCTTC. It is translated as CASSLVLAGPNEQFF.

The genes are TRBV30 and TRBJ2-5; either TRBD1 or TRBD2 may fit D (7 bases each). The CDR3 is made up of 13 amino acids. V gave up 8 bases and J gave up 6 bases, with 19 bases separating them. Germline V gives CDR1 GTSNPN, CDR2 SVGIG (reference sequence). This chain's CDR3 is CARTGAGMQTQYF. CDR3 coding DNA: TGTGCCCGGACAGGAGCGGGGATGCAGACCCAGTACTTC.

This rearrangement joins TRBV13 to TRBJ2-7, with TRBD2 matching 10 bases. The CDR3 loop spans 16 amino acids. Germline CDR1 reads PRHDT; CDR2 reads FYEKMQ (reference sequence). The J segment lost 3 bases and the V segment lost 4 bases, leaving 9 bases of the junction unmatched. Here the CDR3 DNA reads TGTGCCAGCAGCTCGAGATTTTGGACTAGCGGCTACGAGCAGTACTTC. This translates into CASSSRFWTSGYEQYF.

The V gene is TRBV24-1, the J gene TRBJ2-3; perhaps TRBD2 as D (7 bases). V was shortened by 3 bases and J by 6 bases, with 21 bases between the two germline ends. CDR3 size: 17 residues. Germline CDR1 and CDR2: KGHDR and SFDVKD. CDR3 coding DNA: TGTGCCACCAGTGATGGCGCTTTTGCGGGGGCCCGGGATACGCAGTATTTT. Translation: CATSDGAFAGARDTQYF.

The genes are TRBV25-1 and TRBJ2-5, with D possibly matching TRBD2 (6 bases). CDR1 is MGHDK and CDR2 is SYGVNS in the germline V gene. V was cut by 6 bases and J by 3 bases, with 17 bases left in between. The CDR3 has 15 amino acids. DNA for the CDR3: TGTGCCAGCAGCTCCGCCGGGAGCAGGAAAGAGACCCAGTACTTC. This codes for CASSSAGSRKETQYF.

The V call is TRBV7-2, the J call TRBJ2-3, with D perhaps TRBD2 (6 bases). The V end was cut by 5 bases, the J end by 1 base, with 13 bases between. Per the germline V gene, CDR1 is SGHTA and CDR2 is FQGNSA. This CDR3 is 15 amino acids long. The CDR3 loop is CASSDAGLGTDTQYF. The CDR3 bases are TGTGCCAGCAGCGACGCGGGGCTTGGCACAGATACGCAGTATTTT.

This chain uses TRBV28 with TRBJ2-7, with a possible D match to TRBD2 (5 bases). The CDR3 is 15 amino acids. The V gene's germline CDR1 is MDHEN and CDR2 SYDVKM. The V and J ends lost 4 bases and 0 bases respectively, with 13 bases between them. As DNA, the CDR3 is TGTGCCAGCAGTTCCCCGGACTCCTACTCCTACGAGCAGTACTTC. Translated: CASSSPDSYSYEQYF.

This clone occurred a few times. V gene TRBV10-2 combines with J gene TRBJ2-7, with a weak D call TRBD2 (5 bases). CDR3 length: 16 amino acids. Between the trimmed V and J ends, which lost 6 bases and 3 bases, there was a span of 21 bases. In germline, CDR1 is WSHSY, CDR2 SAAADI. CDR3 nucleotide sequence: TGCGCCAGCAGCGAACTAGACTCCCCTAGGAGCTACGAGCAGTACTTC. It encodes CASSELDSPRSYEQYF.

The J gene is TRBJ1-3, the V gene TRBV5-1; weak D call: TRBD1 (5 bases). V gave up 5 bases and J gave up 3 bases, with 15 bases separating them. This CDR3 spans 15 amino acids. Germline-derived CDR1 and CDR2 are SGHRS and YFSETQ. The CDR3 sequence is CASRDIRTGGNTIYF. CDR3 nucleotides: TGCGCCAGCAGGGACATCCGAACGGGTGGAAACACCATATATTTT.